Listed here is a single T cell receptor beta chain. Its antigen is undetermined. Naive CD4+ cells were CD45RA-selected; the remaining cells were memory. The CDR3 has 16 amino acids. Germline V gene lookup returns CDR1 SGHTA and CDR2 FQGNSA. Trimming shortened V by 7 bases and J by 0 bases, and 13 bases separated the two germline ends. Data came from immunoSEQ multiplex PCR; TCRdb stores just in-frame clones and leaves some out. The sample records 2.5 million or so clones, around 90% being singletons. This entry belongs to a study of shared clonotypes between healthy human individuals. General observations from the study: Among several donors, roughly 5% of naive CD4 clonotypes were found in common. Relative to their counterparts shared across all four donors, non-shared clonotypes exhibited diminished generation probabilities. The sole specimen, blood, was sampled, and tissue repertoires likely differ.

The material sequenced was naive CD4+ T cells sorted from blood. Indicated subset: CD45RA+ positively selected. The chain recombines TRBV7-2 with TRBJ1-6, with D uncertain. The TCR originated in a man between 18 and 35 years old in good health. This chain's CDR3 is CASTLPGFSYNSPLHF. The CDR3 DNA reads TGTGCCAGCACCCTGCCGGGGTTCTCCTATAATTCACCCCTCCACTTT.